This T cell receptor (beta chain) was recovered during a study of cytomegalovirus exposure and HLA in healthy donors. Study background: Ancestry clustering placed roughly 86% of some 400 genotyped donors in the Caucasian-associated cluster. Study-wide findings and caveats: TCR beta V segments were, for the most part, productive about 87% or about 30% of the time in an earlier analysis.

The CDR3 runs 14 residues. J lost 8 bases, V lost 3 bases, and 6 bases had no gene match. Germline-derived CDR1 and CDR2 are SGHDN and FVKESK. 13 Jbeta primers and 60 Vbeta primers were used for the PCR. Libraries were prepared by immunoSEQ multiplex PCR; TCRdb keeps only in-frame clonotypes and omits some of them. The top ten clones hold 2.1% of a sample with about 120,000 clones, 65% to 90% of them seen once. Remarks on this clone: Its antigen is currently unknown.

Material: PBMCs. The source is a young man in good health and CMV-seronegative. This sequence joins TRBV14 and TRBJ2-3; 9 nucleotides match TRBD2. The CDR3 spells CASSQPGLARTQYF. As DNA, the CDR3 is TGTGCCAGCAGCCAGCCGGGACTAGCACGTACGCAGTATTTT.